The present T cell receptor (beta chain) was sequenced within a study of control samples from healthy donors and cancer patients. Profiled with immunoSEQ multiplex PCR; TCRdb holds only in-frame clones, not every one. The table shows under 200,000 clones, with about 94% occurring only once. Germline values: CDR1 LNHDA, CDR2 SQIVND (reference sequence). V dropped 3 bases and J dropped 11 bases, with 13 bases sitting between them. This CDR3 comprises 13 residues. V is TRBV19 and J is TRBJ1-4; tentative D call: TRBD1 (5 bases). This clonotype was obtained from a woman in her 40s in good health. The sample was blood. CDR3 residues: CASSIEGLRKLFF. The CDR3 DNA follows: TGTGCCAGTAGTATTGAGGGACTAAGGAAACTGTTTTTT.